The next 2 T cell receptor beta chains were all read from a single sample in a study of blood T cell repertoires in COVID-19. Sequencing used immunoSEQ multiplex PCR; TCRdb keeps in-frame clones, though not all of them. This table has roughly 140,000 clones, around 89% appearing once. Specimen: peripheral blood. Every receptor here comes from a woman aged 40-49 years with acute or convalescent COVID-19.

The CDR3 protein is CASSQTIQNIQYF. CDR3 nucleotides: TGTGCCAGCAGCCAAACAATTCAAAACATTCAGTACTTC. This chain connects TRBV3-1 (or the pseudogene TRBV3-2) to TRBJ2-4; D not certain. This CDR3 has 13 amino acids. Germline CDR1 LGHDT, CDR2 YNNKEL (reference sequence). Trimming took off 2 bases at V and 5 bases at J, with 7 bases between the two ends.

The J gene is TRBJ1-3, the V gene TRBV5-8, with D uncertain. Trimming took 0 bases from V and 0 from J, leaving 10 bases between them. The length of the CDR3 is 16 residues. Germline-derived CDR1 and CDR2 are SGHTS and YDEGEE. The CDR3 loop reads CASSLAGGGSGNTIYF. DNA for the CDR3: TGTGCCAGCAGCTTGGCCGGTGGAGGCTCTGGAAACACCATATATTTT. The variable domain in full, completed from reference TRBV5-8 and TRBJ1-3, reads EAGVTQSPTHLIKTRGQQATLRCSPISGHTSVYWYQQALGLGLQFLLWYDEGEERNRGNFPPRFSGRQFPNYSSELNVNALELEDSALYLCASSLAGGGSGNTIYFGEGSWLTVV.